These 15 T cell receptor beta chains share one sample of origin, sequenced in a study of cytomegalovirus exposure and HLA in healthy donors. The PCR had 60 Vbeta and 13 Jbeta primers. TCRdb keeps only in-frame clones here, not all; method: immunoSEQ multiplex PCR. This table holds fewer than 150,000 clones, roughly three quarters found once. Sequencing used PBMCs. These receptor sequences come from a woman aged 50 to 60 in good health and CMV-seronegative.

CDR3 amino acids: CASSLDQGRYYGYTF. As DNA, the CDR3 is TGTGCCAGCAGCTTAGACCAGGGCAGGTACTATGGCTACACCTTC. The rearrangement joins TRBV7-2 to TRBJ1-2, with a possible D match to TRBD1 (5 bases). Trimming shortened V by 1 base and J by 3 bases, and 12 bases separated the two germline ends. There are 15 residues in the CDR3. Germline V gives CDR1 SGHTA, CDR2 FQGNSA. Full variable domain (rest looked up from reference TRBV7-2 and TRBJ1-2): GAGVSQSPSNKVTEKGKDVELRCDPISGHTALYWYRQSLGQGLEFLIYFQGNSAPDKSGLPSDRFSAERTGGSVSTLTIQRTQQEDSAVYLCASSLDQGRYYGYTFGSGTRLTVV.

The gene calls are TRBV5-4 and TRBJ2-7; 7 bases match TRBD2. The CDR3 spans 15 residues. Germline assignment: CDR1 SGHNT and CDR2 YYREEE (reference sequence). With 4 bases clipped from V and 2 bases from J, the junction kept 9 bases outside the gene matches. The CDR3: CASSPGLEWPYEQYF. CDR3 coding DNA: TGTGCCAGCAGCCCCGGACTAGAGTGGCCCTACGAGCAGTACTTC. Using reference TRBV5-4 and TRBJ2-7 for the parts outside the CDR3, the full variable domain is ETGVTQSPTHLIKTRGQQVTLRCSSQSGHNTVSWYQQALGQGPQFIFQYYREEENGRGNFPPRFSGLQFPNYSSELNVNALELDDSALYLCASSPGLEWPYEQYFGPGTRLTVT.

V and J are TRBV5-6 and TRBJ1-2; D ambiguous. V was shortened by 0 bases and J by 8 bases, with 11 bases between the two germline ends. This CDR3 has 13 amino acids. CDR1 and CDR2 (germline): SGHDT, YYEEEE. The CDR3 reads CASSLVRTRGYTF. Written as DNA, the CDR3 is TGTGCCAGCAGCTTGGTCAGGACTAGGGGCTACACCTTC.

This chain uses TRBV2 with TRBJ1-1; D perhaps matches TRBD1 (5 bases). CDR1 and CDR2 (germline): SNHLY, FYNNEI. The germline V and J ends were trimmed by 8 bases and 4 bases, with 23 bases remaining between them. The CDR3 spans 16 residues. CDR3 bases: TGTGCCAGCCGGCGGGACTTGGCCTTTTTGGGCACTGAAGCTTTCTTT. Translation: CASRRDLAFLGTEAFF.

J is TRBJ2-5 and V is TRBV5-4; no clear D gene. The DNA end lines up better with TRBJ2-7; the J call may be wrong. The CDR3 consists of 14 residues. Germline values: CDR1 SGHNT, CDR2 YYREEE (reference sequence). CDR3 nucleotide sequence: TGTGCCAGCAGCATAGGTGGGCAACGAAACGAGCAGTACTTC. Translation: CASSIGGQRNEQYF.

This chain joins TRBV5-1 and TRBJ2-7, with 7 bases matching TRBD2. The CDR3 consists of 15 residues. Germline V gives CDR1 SGHRS, CDR2 YFSETQ. The V gene end was trimmed by 0 bases and the J gene end by 4 bases; junction bases not matched to a gene: 7. CDR3 nucleotides: TGCGCCAGCAGCTTGGCCAGTCGGGGGGATTACGAGCAGTACTTC. Translating it yields CASSLASRGDYEQYF.

The chain combines TRBV5-1 with TRBJ2-7; a weak D match, TRBD2 (5 bases). The V gene's germline CDR1 is SGHRS and CDR2 YFSETQ. The V end was cut by 0 bases, the J end by 9 bases, with 10 bases between. The CDR3 contains 12 residues. CDR3 sequence reads: CASSLGGSVQYF. CDR3 bases: TGCGCCAGCAGCTTGGGAGGGTCCGTGCAGTACTTC.

The DNA for the CDR3 is TGCGCCAGCAGCCCGCTAGCGGGGGTGTCCTACAATGAGCAGTTCTTC. Its translation is CASSPLAGVSYNEQFF. V gene TRBV4-3 combines with J gene TRBJ2-1, with 10 nucleotides matching TRBD2. From germline, CDR1 is LGHNA and CDR2 YSLEER. V shed 4 bases, J shed 1 base, and the junction held 4 bases outside the gene matches. The CDR3 contains 16 residues.

V usage is TRBV6-4 and J usage is TRBJ2-7; 9 bases fit TRBD2. Trimming cost V 5 bases and J 1 base; bases outside gene matches: 3. Germline-derived CDR1 and CDR2 are MRHNA and SNTAGT. The CDR3 sequence is 14 residues long. DNA for the CDR3: TGTGCCAGCAGTCCTAGCGGGGCGTCCTACGAGCAGTACTTC. This sequence encodes CASSPSGASYEQYF.

The chain is built from TRBV27 and TRBJ1-1; 7 bases match TRBD1. Germline V gives CDR1 MNHEY, CDR2 SMNVEV (reference sequence). This CDR3 spans 18 amino acids. The trim removed 5 bases at V and 1 base at J, leaving 16 bases unmatched. In DNA, the CDR3 is TGTGCCAGCAGTCCCACGACAGGGAGTCGGGGTTCGAACACTGAAGCTTTCTTT. The encoded protein is CASSPTTGSRGSNTEAFF.

The chain uses TRBV10-3 and TRBJ1-1; D is uncertain. Germline CDR1 and CDR2: ENHRY and SYGVKD. The CDR3 totals 12 residues. Trimming cost V 5 bases and J 1 base, with 5 bases left between them. CDR3 sequence: CAISNKNTEAFF. In DNA form, the CDR3 reads TGTGCCATCAGTAACAAGAACACTGAAGCTTTCTTT.

The CDR3 DNA is TGTGCCAGCAAGTCAGGGGGAGTCTACGAGCAGTACTTC. Its translation: CASKSGGVYEQYF. The chain is built from TRBV2 and TRBJ2-7, with TRBD1 identical over 7 bases. The V gene end was trimmed by 7 bases and the J gene end by 3 bases; junction bases not matched to a gene: 6. Germline lookup yields CDR1 SNHLY and CDR2 FYNNEI. This CDR3 is built from 13 residues.

V gene TRBV9 combines with J gene TRBJ1-5, with 7 bases that match TRBD1. The CDR3 sequence is 14 residues long. The V gene end was trimmed by 0 bases and the J gene end by 5 bases; junction bases not matched to a gene: 2. Germline CDR1 reads SGDLS; CDR2 reads YYNGEE. CDR3 residues: CASSVGTGDQPQHF. DNA for the CDR3: TGTGCCAGCAGCGTAGGCACAGGGGATCAGCCCCAGCATTTT.

The chain uses TRBV5-1 and TRBJ2-3, with D hard to call. CDR1 and CDR2 (germline): SGHRS, YFSETQ. Trimming left V 1 base short and J 6 bases short, with 3 bases between. CDR3 length equals 11 residues. The CDR3 reads CASSLSDTQYF. As DNA, the CDR3 is TGCGCCAGCAGCTTGTCGGATACGCAGTATTTT.

This chain joins TRBV19 and TRBJ2-1; D possibly corresponds to TRBD2 (6 bases). This CDR3 contains 14 residues. Trimming left V 6 bases short and J 5 bases short, with 14 bases between. Germline V gene data show CDR1 as LNHDA and CDR2 as SQIVND (reference sequence). The CDR3 loop is CASSPGLANNEQFF. The CDR3 DNA is TGTGCCAGTAGCCCGGGACTGGCAAACAATGAGCAGTTCTTC. The whole variable domain, filled in from reference TRBV19 and TRBJ2-1, reads DGGITQSPKYLFRKEGQNVTLSCEQNLNHDAMYWYRQDPGQGLRLIYYSQIVNDFQKGDIAEGYSVSREKKESFPLTVTSAQKNPTAFYLCASSPGLANNEQFFGPGTRLTVL.